Below, 28 T cell receptor beta chains from the same sample are listed, as sequenced in a study of T cells in localized non-small cell lung cancer (TCRdb year 2020). The library relied on the immunoSEQ multiplex PCR assay. Sourced from immuneACCESS, this table was stored by TCRdb with only in-frame sequences that have V and J called. A share of the clones is absent; for the studies checked, an unresolved V gene accounts for under half, and the remainder has no known explanation. The sample table records 2,200 or so clones; 37% of these occur just once. The top ten hold around 6.9% of the sample. This sample comprised lung tumor tissue, obtained before any cancer treatment. These TCRs come from a female donor at least 60 years old with stage I lung adenocarcinoma.

The V and J genes are TRBV18 and TRBJ2-2; D unclear. The germline CDR1 and CDR2 sequences are KGHSH and LQKENI. The V end lost 4 bases, the J end lost 1 base, and 10 bases lay between the germline ends. This CDR3 has 15 residues. In DNA form, the CDR3 reads TGTGCCAGCTCACTCCGATCAGGGAACACCGGGGAGCTGTTTTTT. It specifies CASSLRSGNTGELFF.

This rearrangement joins TRBV6-8 to TRBJ2-7; tentatively, D is TRBD2 (7 bases). V dropped 10 bases and J dropped 2 bases, with 18 bases sitting between them. The V gene's germline CDR1 is MNHGY and CDR2 SAAAGT. The CDR3 spans 14 residues. CDR3 in amino acids: CAIRGGSGTYEQYF. The CDR3, as DNA: TGTGCCATCAGGGGCGGGAGCGGGACCTACGAGCAGTACTTC.

V and J are TRBV18 and TRBJ2-3, with 7 bases that match TRBD2. Germline loops: CDR1 KGHSH, CDR2 LQKENI. J gave up 5 bases and V 0 bases, and 11 bases lay outside the gene matches. CDR3 length: 17 amino acids. The CDR3 reads CASSPPGRRVEGDTQYF. Here the CDR3 DNA reads TGTGCCAGCTCACCACCCGGGAGGCGGGTGGAAGGAGATACGCAGTATTTT. Together with reference TRBV18 and TRBJ2-3, the CDR3 gives the full variable domain: NAGVMQNPRHLVRRRGQEARLRCSPMKGHSHVYWYRQLPEEGLKFMVYLQKENIIDESGMPKERFSAEFPKEGPSILRIQQVVRGDSAAYFCASSPPGRRVEGDTQYFGPGTRLTVL.

The J gene is TRBJ1-1, the V gene TRBV18; TRBD1 matches 8 bases. This CDR3 is built from 15 residues. V gave up 1 base and J gave up 0 bases; unmatched junction bases: 1. Germline V gives CDR1 KGHSH, CDR2 LQKENI. In DNA, the CDR3 is TGTGCCAGCTCACCACGGGGACAGGTGAACACTGAAGCTTTCTTT. Protein product: CASSPRGQVNTEAFF.

This clone was counted only a few times. V usage is TRBV6-8 and J usage is TRBJ2-7, with 11 nucleotides matching TRBD1. From germline, CDR1 is MNHGY and CDR2 SAAAGT. This CDR3 is built from 15 residues. The trim removed 4 bases at V and 4 bases at J, leaving 6 bases unmatched. The CDR3 protein is CASSSYGTGGYEQYF. The CDR3, as DNA: TGTGCCAGCAGTTCGTACGGGACAGGGGGATACGAGCAGTACTTC.

The V and J genes are TRBV29-1 and TRBJ1-1; D possibly corresponds to TRBD1 (6 bases). The germline V and J ends were trimmed by 3 bases and 1 base, with 12 bases remaining between them. The CDR3 is 14 residues long. Germline V gives CDR1 SQVTM, CDR2 ANQGSEA. As DNA, the CDR3 is TGCAGCGTTGACTGGGCAGGGGAGAACACTGAAGCTTTCTTT. Encoded protein: CSVDWAGENTEAFF. The full variable domain, its missing parts supplied by reference TRBV29-1 and TRBJ1-1, is SAVISQKPSRDICQRGTSLTIQCQVDSQVTMMFWYRQQPGQSLTLIATANQGSEATYESGFVIDKFPISRPNLTFSTLTVSNMSPEDSSIYLCSVDWAGENTEAFFGQGTRLTVV.

V is TRBV12-2 and J is TRBJ2-1; the table's D call of TRBD2 was not tested on the DNA. TRBV12-2 is annotated as a pseudogene. This CDR3 spans 18 amino acids. The CDR3: CASRLDLAGGPALNEQFF. The CDR3 coding sequence is TGTGCAAGTCGCTTAGACCTAGCGGGAGGGCCGGCTCTCAATGAGCAGTTCTTC.

In the case of this clone: In the same sample, other DNA sequences code for this CDR3. DNA for the CDR3: TGTGCCAGCAGTTTTTCTTCCTACGAGCAGTACTTC. Translated, it gives CASSFSSYEQYF. The chain couples TRBV28 to TRBJ2-7; no reliable D call. This CDR3 has 12 residues. Germline CDR1 and CDR2: MDHEN and SYDVKM. V was pared by 3 bases and J by 1 base, with 4 bases between.

The count of this clone is one. The chain recombines TRBV5-1 with TRBJ2-7, with TRBD1 as a possible D gene (6 bases). CDR3 length: 14 residues. The germline gives CDR1 SGHRS, CDR2 YFSETQ. V was shortened by 4 bases and J by 4 bases, with 15 bases between the two germline ends. DNA of the CDR3: TGCGCCAGCAGCGCGGTGGGGGCCCGGTACGAGCAGTACTTC. This gives the protein CASSAVGARYEQYF.

This clone has more than one count but fewer than ten. V and J are TRBV30 and TRBJ1-2; D not resolved. The germline V and J ends were trimmed by 3 bases and 5 bases, with 16 bases remaining between them. The CDR3 sequence is 14 residues long. Germline-derived CDR1 and CDR2 are GTSNPN and SVGIG (reference sequence). CDR3 sequence reads: CAWRSPGQLYGYTF. The CDR3 DNA is TGTGCCTGGAGGTCCCCGGGTCAACTTTATGGCTACACCTTC.

This chain links TRBV18 with TRBJ2-3; no clear D. The CDR3 runs to 15 residues. V was pared by 2 bases and J by 1 base, with 10 bases between. CDR1 is KGHSH and CDR2 is LQKENI in the germline V gene. The CDR3 coding sequence is TGTGCCAGCTCACCAAGCCTCGGAGGCACAGATACGCAGTATTTT. Translation: CASSPSLGGTDTQYF.

This sequence joins TRBV29-1 and TRBJ2-7; D remains ambiguous. The CDR3 totals 13 residues. Trimming removed 4 bases at V and 2 bases at J, with 12 bases between. The germline V gene encodes CDR1 SQVTM and CDR2 ANQGSEA. The CDR3 reads CSVASGVTYEQYF. In DNA, the CDR3 is TGCAGCGTTGCCTCTGGCGTCACCTACGAGCAGTACTTC.

This clone is large (0.1 to 1%) by share. The V call is TRBV14, the J call TRBJ2-7; D perhaps matches TRBD2 (6 bases). In germline, CDR1 is SGHDN, CDR2 FVKESK. This CDR3 spans 14 amino acids. The germline V and J ends were trimmed by 1 base and 6 bases, with 13 bases remaining between them. The CDR3 DNA follows: TGTGCCAGCAGCCAAGTAGGCGGGATTGGCGAGCAGTACTTC. Protein: CASSQVGGIGEQYF.

This clone turned up a few times. This chain links TRBV6-8 with TRBJ2-2; tentatively, D is TRBD1 (6 bases). In germline, CDR1 is MNHGY, CDR2 SAAAGT. The CDR3 is 14 amino acids. V lost 6 bases, J lost 7 bases, and 15 bases lay in between. The DNA for the CDR3 is TGTGCCAGCAGCAGGGTGGACAGTGTCGGGGAGCTGTTTTTT. Translating it yields CASSRVDSVGELFF.

This clone was seen only a few times. The chain is built from TRBV18 and TRBJ1-2, with D uncertain. V was shortened by 5 bases and J by 8 bases, with 18 bases between the two germline ends. The CDR3 loop spans 14 amino acids. CDR1 is KGHSH, CDR2 LQKENI, per germline. The DNA of the CDR3 is TGTGCCAGCTCATCACGGGCGGGTATTGGAGGCTACACCTTC. Translation: CASSSRAGIGGYTF.

The chain joins TRBV19 to TRBJ2-2, with D possibly called TRBD1 or TRBD2 (5 bases each). The CDR3 has 16 residues. Germline V gene sequence: CDR1 LNHDA, CDR2 SQIVND (reference sequence). V was pared by 4 bases and J by 6 bases, with 18 bases between. The DNA of the CDR3 is TGTGCCAGTAGTAGGGGGATCCTCCTGATATCCGGGGAGCTGTTTTTT. Protein sequence: CASSRGILLISGELFF. Filled out from reference TRBV19 and TRBJ2-2, the complete variable domain reads DGGITQSPKYLFRKEGQNVTLSCEQNLNHDAMYWYRQDPGQGLRLIYYSQIVNDFQKGDIAEGYSVSREKKESFPLTVTSAQKNPTAFYLCASSRGILLISGELFFGEGSRLTVL.

This clone was detected a few times. This rearrangement joins TRBV7-5 to TRBJ2-3; the table names TRBD2, a call not compared with the DNA. TRBV7-5 is tagged as a pseudogene. The CDR3 runs to 20 residues. CDR3 sequence (DNA): TGTGCCAGCAGCCCCCGTGGGCTAGCGGGAGGTAGCAGGTGGACAGATACGCAGTATTTT. Amino acids: CASSPRGLAGGSRWTDTQYF.

The table lists this clone with a few counts. V usage is TRBV9 and J usage is TRBJ1-4, with 7 bases identical to TRBD1. The CDR3 sequence is 16 residues long. The V gene's germline CDR1 is SGDLS and CDR2 YYNGEE. The J segment lost 7 bases and the V segment lost 2 bases, leaving 11 bases of the junction unmatched. The DNA for the CDR3 is TGTGCCAGCAGCGTGGAACGAGGGGGCAGGGGTGAAAAACTGTTTTTT. Protein sequence: CASSVERGGRGEKLFF.

This clone was seen more than once but under ten times. CDR3 region: CARRVNPNEKLFF. In nucleotides, the CDR3 is TGTGCCCGACGAGTGAACCCGAATGAAAAACTGTTTTTT. The V call is TRBV30, the J call TRBJ1-4; D remains ambiguous. The germline V gene encodes CDR1 GTSNPN and CDR2 SVGIG (reference sequence). The CDR3 length is 13 residues. Trimming stripped 8 bases from V and 5 bases from J, with 15 bases between.

This chain uses TRBV19 with TRBJ1-5; D might be TRBD1 (5 bases). With 5 bases removed from V and 6 bases from J, the gap between germline ends came to 14 bases. The CDR3 runs 14 residues. Germline V lookup: CDR1 LNHDA, CDR2 SQIVND (reference sequence). This CDR3 reads CASSPSQGVQPQHF. The CDR3 nucleotides are TGTGCCAGTAGTCCCTCGCAGGGCGTTCAGCCCCAGCATTTT.

By share, this clone ranks as medium-sized. The chain links TRBV10-3 to TRBJ1-2; TRBD1 is a possible D gene (6 bases). V was pared by 0 bases and J by 4 bases, with 9 bases between. Per germline, CDR1 ENHRY and CDR2 SYGVKD. This CDR3 has 14 residues. CDR3 DNA sequence: TGTGCCATCAGTGAGTCAACAGGGAGCTATGGCTACACCTTC. Amino acids: CAISESTGSYGYTF.

This clone was seen only once. The genes are TRBV30 and TRBJ2-1; no clear D gene. Germline lookup yields CDR1 GTSNPN and CDR2 SVGIG (reference sequence). V was clipped by 2 bases and J by 4 bases, with 12 bases between them. This CDR3 is 14 amino acids long. Here the CDR3 reads CAWSPLTEYNEQFF. The CDR3 region has the DNA TGTGCCTGGAGTCCCCTAACAGAATACAATGAGCAGTTCTTC.

This clone occurred a few times. This chain links TRBV11-3 with TRBJ2-7; tentatively, D is TRBD2 (5 bases). CDR3 length equals 17 residues. The V gene's germline CDR1 is SGHNT and CDR2 YENEEA. V was pared by 5 bases and J by 2 bases, with 22 bases between. CDR3 sequence: CASSLQKSGIKTYEQYF. The CDR3 DNA is TGTGCCAGCAGCCTACAAAAGTCCGGGATTAAGACCTACGAGCAGTACTTC. The complete variable domain, with remaining parts taken from reference TRBV11-3 and TRBJ2-7, reads EAGVVQSPRYKIIEKKQPVAFWCNPISGHNTLYWYLQNLGQGPELLIRYENEEAVDDSQLPKDRFSAERLKGVDSTLKIQPAELGDSAVYLCASSLQKSGIKTYEQYFGPGTRLTVT.

This clone was observed a few times. This chain uses TRBV9 with TRBJ2-7; tentatively, D is TRBD2 (5 bases). The V and J ends lost 9 bases and 0 bases respectively, with 13 bases between them. This CDR3 has 13 amino acids. In germline, CDR1 is SGDLS, CDR2 YYNGEE. In DNA, the CDR3 is TGTGCCACCACAGCGGCTGACTCCTACGAGCAGTACTTC. Translated, it gives CATTAADSYEQYF.

This clone was counted between two and nine times. This chain connects TRBV13 to TRBJ2-3; 7 nucleotides agree with TRBD2. The germline V gene has CDR1 PRHDT and CDR2 FYEKMQ (reference sequence). The CDR3 runs 15 residues. The V segment lost 0 bases and the J segment 2 bases; nucleotides outside the gene matches: 2. The CDR3 protein is CASSLGGTNTDTQYF. The CDR3 DNA reads as TGTGCCAGCAGCTTAGGGGGGACTAACACAGATACGCAGTATTTT.

This clone has a handful of counts. The chain has TRBV5-1 and TRBJ2-1, with D tentatively TRBD2 (6 bases). The V and J ends lost 2 bases and 2 bases respectively, with 11 bases between them. This CDR3 is 15 amino acids long. Germline V gene sequence: CDR1 SGHRS, CDR2 YFSETQ. As DNA, the CDR3 is TGCGCCAGCAGCTTACAGCGGGTGACCTACAATGAGCAGTTCTTC. Translated, it gives CASSLQRVTYNEQFF.

The chain joins TRBV6-8 to TRBJ2-1; the D is unclear. Trimming shortened V by 2 bases and J by 5 bases, and 7 bases separated the two germline ends. CDR1 MNHGY and CDR2 SAAAGT come from the germline V gene. The CDR3 contains 13 residues. The CDR3 sequence: CASSYGYDNEQFF. CDR3 in DNA: TGTGCCAGCAGTTACGGCTACGACAATGAGCAGTTCTTC.

The chain is built from TRBV30 and TRBJ2-1; perhaps TRBD1 as D (5 bases). The CDR3 extends over 13 amino acids. V lost 5 bases and J lost 4, with 12 bases in between. The germline CDR1 and CDR2 sequences are GTSNPN and SVGIG (reference sequence). The CDR3 spells CAWVGRRYNEQFF. The CDR3 bases are TGTGCCTGGGTGGGGCGTCGTTACAATGAGCAGTTCTTC.